This record looks at one TCR beta chain sequence and its context. The entry originates in a study of blood T cell repertoires in COVID-19. Method: immunoSEQ multiplex PCR; TCRdb's copy keeps in-frame clones and lacks some. The data contain approximately 52,000 clones, roughly nine tenths of them singletons. The CDR3 has 15 amino acids. J gave up 4 bases and V 2 bases, and 5 bases lay outside the gene matches. The germline gives CDR1 SGHTA, CDR2 FQGNSA. Material: peripheral blood. The source is a man in his 60s with active COVID-19. The chain has TRBV7-2 and TRBJ2-7; TRBD2 aligns across 10 bases. CDR3 in DNA: TGTGCCAGCAGCTTACTCCTAGCGGGAGCTTACGAGCAGTACTTC. This translates into CASSLLLAGAYEQYF.